This TCR beta chain originates from a study of cytomegalovirus exposure and HLA in healthy donors. Study-level points and caveats: A later analysis linked a missense variant in DCLRE1C to the trimming of TCR beta V and J genes.

Looked up from germline, CDR1 is GTSNPN and CDR2 is SVGIG (reference sequence). A total of 14 residues make up the CDR3, ends included. In the case of this clone: Its antigen is unknown. The conserved final phenylalanine or tryptophan is absent from the CDR3, which likely points to a read error. It is unclear where the CDR3 begins or ends on the DNA, so no DNA is shown, and the CDR3 is as TCRdb lists it.

Primers for the PCR totalled 60 Vbeta and 13 Jbeta. Clones were read by immunoSEQ multiplex PCR, and TCRdb kept only the in-frame ones, dropping some. In the table there are under 80,000 clones, 75% to 85% of which are singletons. The sample comprised PBMCs. The source is a man aged 50 or older in good health and CMV-seropositive. The gene calls are TRBV30 and TRBJ1-5. CDR3 loop: CAWSLEGIRRPQHL.